A selection of T cell receptor beta chains follows, all from one sample in a study of regulatory T cells in long-lasting Graves disease. TCRdb passed the multiplex PCR reads through MiXCR, listing each CDR3 protein once. The sample lists fewer than 650,000 distinct CDR3 sequences, around 17% occurring once. In addition, the sample was reused for a study of T cells in Graves' hyperthyroidism and ophthalmopathy.

The material sequenced was peripheral blood mononuclear cells (PBMCs), taken at new diagnosis, from a patient treated with antithyroid drugs. All receptors derive from a woman in her twenties or thirties with Graves disease. The CDR3 runs from the conserved cysteine through the conserved F or W. Each record gives: J gene, clone size, D gene, V gene, CDR3 protein, CDR3 DNA. D genes are given only for firm matches. Size tells how often a clone was seen (once, few, many) or the class of an expanded clone, and some rows leave it out.

>TRBJ1-2|NA|NA|TRBV30
CAWTSNGRAGYTF
TGTGCCTGGACCTCGAACGGACGGGCCGGCTACACCTTC
>TRBJ1-1|many|NA|TRBV5-1
CASSPKRNTEAFF
TGCGCCAGCAGTCCAAAAAGGAACACTGAAGCTTTCTTT
>TRBJ2-5|many|NA|TRBV7-9
CASSTTKETQYF
TGTGCCAGCAGCACGACTAAAGAGACCCAGTACTTC
>TRBJ2-1|many|TRBD2|TRBV12-3/TRBV12-4
CASSLGVLAGTYNEQFF
TGTGCCAGCAGTTTAGGGGTACTAGCGGGAACCTACAATGAGCAGTTCTTC
>TRBJ1-1|many|TRBD1|TRBV30
CAWATGTANTEAFF
TGTGCCTGGGCCACCGGGACAGCGAACACTGAAGCTTTCTTT
>TRBJ2-7|many|NA|TRBV6-2/TRBV6-3
CASSYRGGVSYEQYF
TGTGCCAGCAGTTACCGAGGGGGAGTTAGTTACGAGCAGTACTTC
>TRBJ2-1|NA|TRBD1|TRBV28
CASSLGVLQGGDEQFF
TGTGCCAGCAGTTTAGGGGTCCTACAGGGGGGTGATGAGCAGTTCTTC
>TRBJ2-7|many|NA|TRBV20-1
CSARRREQYF
TGCAGTGCTAGACGACGCGAGCAGTACTTC
>TRBJ1-2|many|NA|TRBV7-9
CASRSTGAYGYTF
TGTGCCAGCCGATCGACAGGAGCCTATGGCTACACCTTC
>TRBJ1-2|NA|NA|TRBV7-6
CASSSFPSGVHGHTF
TGTGCCAGCAGCTCTTTCCCTAGCGGGGTCCATGGCCACACCTTC
>TRBJ2-3|many|NA|TRBV2
CARGLITDTQYF
TGTGCCAGAGGACTGATCACAGATACGCAGTATTTT
>TRBJ1-5|NA|NA|TRBV20-1
CSADERGTIQPQHF
TGCAGTGCCGACGAGCGGGGAACCATTCAGCCCCAGCATTTT
>TRBJ1-2|few|NA|TRBV20-1
CSHMSGLNYGYTF
TGCAGCCATATGTCGGGCCTGAACTATGGCTACACCTTC
>TRBJ1-1|NA|NA|TRBV28
CASRLWDTEAFF
TGTGCCAGCAGGCTGTGGGACACTGAAGCTTTCTTT